Listed below are T cell receptor beta chains from one sample, sequenced in a study of T cell repertoires in aging, cancer and after chemotherapy. TCRdb independently ran MiXCR on the multiplex PCR reads; one entry per CDR3 protein. This sample has over a thousand distinct CDR3 sequences, with around 50% found just once. Material: blood. These receptors were collected from a human donor with a blood cancer. Each CDR3 is given with its conserved first and last residue. A D gene is named only where the DNA matches it firmly. Clone sizes are given selectively: once, few, many, or a class where the clone is expanded.

TRBD2 TRBJ2-3 few TRBV4-1 CASSQDRAGGTDTQYF TGCGCCAGCAGCCAAGACCGAGCGGGGGGCACAGATACGCAGTATTTT
- TRBJ2-7 large TRBV27 CASSWAGLGSYEQYF TGTGCCAGCAGTTGGGCAGGGTTAGGTTCCTACGAGCAGTACTTC
- TRBJ2-4 - TRBV6-2/TRBV6-3 CASSYTPTGTGSNIQYF TGTGCCAGCAGTTATACCCCGACCGGAACGGGGAGCAACATTCAGTACTTC
TRBD1 TRBJ1-2 - TRBV5-1 CASSFGTGYTYGYTF TGCGCCAGCAGCTTTGGGACAGGGTATACCTATGGCTACACCTTC
TRBD1 TRBJ1-3 - TRBV7-3 CARTTESMPRTGHYTIYF TGTGCCAGGACCACAGAAAGTATGCCAAGGACAGGCCATTACACCATATATTTT
- TRBJ2-7 - TRBV6-5 CASSVGTPQEQYF TGTGCCAGTAGTGTGGGGACCCCCCAGGAGCAGTACTTC
- TRBJ2-2 - TRBV20-1 CSANKGPGELFF TGCAGTGCTAATAAGGGGCCCGGGGAGCTGTTTTTT
TRBD2 TRBJ2-5 - TRBV19 CASSRTRETQYF TGTGCCAGTAGTAGGACTAGGGAGACCCAGTACTTC
- TRBJ2-1 - TRBV19 CASSMSAGGPNEQFF TGTGCAAGTAGTATGTCCGCAGGGGGGCCCAATGAGCAGTTCTTC
- TRBJ1-1 - TRBV6-5 CASSDPGFGNTEAFF TGTGCCAGCAGCGATCCAGGGTTCGGGAACACTGAAGCTTTCTTT
- TRBJ2-3 once TRBV6-1 CASSLRGGTDTQYF TGTGCCAGCAGTTTAAGGGGGGGGACAGATACGCAGTATTTT
- TRBJ2-6 - TRBV5-6 CASSLVRAGANVLTF TGTGCCAGCAGCTTGGTCCGTGCTGGGGCCAACGTCCTGACTTTC
- TRBJ1-4 - TRBV29-1 CSALDATNEKLFF TGCAGCGCCCTAGATGCAACTAATGAAAAACTGTTTTTT
- TRBJ1-5 large TRBV19 CASSPLTGRGIAQHF TGTGCCAGTAGTCCCCTGACTGGGCGAGGTATAGCCCAGCATTTT
TRBD1 TRBJ1-5 - TRBV6-5 CASSPGTGVLQPQHF TGTGCCAGCAGTCCCGGGACAGGGGTGTTGCAGCCCCAGCATTTT
TRBD1 TRBJ1-4 - TRBV5-6 CASSLQQGAEEKLFF TGTGCCAGCTCACTTCAGCAGGGGGCTGAGGAAAAACTGTTTTTT
- TRBJ2-3 - TRBV20-1 CSASGGTDTQYF TGCAGTGCTAGCGGGGGCACAGATACGCAGTATTTT
TRBD1 TRBJ2-2 - TRBV6-5 CASSGQGANTGELFF TGTGCCAGCAGTGGACAGGGGGCGAACACCGGGGAGCTGTTTTTT
- TRBJ2-1 - TRBV24-1 CATSAAGANNEQFF TGTGCCACCAGTGCTGCGGGGGCCAACAATGAGCAGTTCTTC
TRBD1 TRBJ1-2 large TRBV19 CASSRDRGLLGYTF TGTGCCAGTAGTCGGGACAGGGGGCTACTTGGCTACACCTTC
- TRBJ2-1 few TRBV11-2 CASSIRDSLVWQFF TGTGCCAGCAGCATCCGGGACTCGCTAGTATGGCAGTTCTTC
TRBD1 TRBJ1-2 - TRBV6-2/TRBV6-3 CASTQTTGDYGYTF TGTGCCAGCACTCAAACGACAGGGGACTATGGCTACACCTTC
- TRBJ1-5 large TRBV12-3/TRBV12-4 CASHPTGLSNQPQHF TGTGCCAGCCATCCGACCGGATTAAGCAATCAGCCCCAGCATTTT
- TRBJ2-7 - TRBV20-1 CSADARTASYEQYF TGCAGTGCTGACGCCCGGACAGCCTCCTACGAGCAGTACTTC
TRBD1 TRBJ2-2 medium-sized TRBV12-3/TRBV12-4 CASSSRTGSNTGELFF TGTGCCAGCAGTTCGCGGACAGGCTCGAACACCGGGGAGCTGTTTTTT
TRBD1 TRBJ1-1 - TRBV6-5 CASSAGRDRGRASTEAFF TGTGCCAGCAGTGCCGGCCGGGACAGGGGGCGCGCGAGCACTGAAGCTTTCTTT
- TRBJ1-4 large TRBV27 CASSLPRDIAEKLFF TGTGCCAGCAGTTTACCTCGGGATATCGCGGAAAAACTGTTTTTT
TRBD1 TRBJ2-1 - TRBV30 CAWKFTGGNEQFF TGTGCCTGGAAGTTTACAGGGGGCAATGAGCAGTTCTTC
- TRBJ1-1 large TRBV19 CASGLGTEAFF TGTGCCAGCGGTTTGGGGACTGAAGCTTTCTTT
- TRBJ1-1 - TRBV27 CASSLWVGTEAFF TGTGCCAGCAGTTTATGGGTAGGCACTGAAGCTTTCTTT
- TRBJ2-1 - TRBV30 CAWSVQPTNEQFF TGTGCCTGGAGTGTACAACCGACTAATGAGCAGTTCTTC
- TRBJ1-1 large TRBV6-6 CASSYQPFMNTEAFF TGTGCCAGCAGTTACCAGCCTTTCATGAACACTGAAGCTTTCTTT
- TRBJ2-5 - TRBV10-3 CAISEIGRGALQETQYF TGTGCCATCAGTGAGATAGGCCGGGGGGCTTTACAAGAGACCCAGTACTTC
- TRBJ2-6 medium-sized TRBV18 CASPKGLSVLSGANVLTF TGTGCCAGCCCCAAGGGTTTGTCGGTTTTGTCTGGGGCCAACGTCCTGACTTTC
TRBD1 TRBJ1-6 once TRBV5-6 CASSGTGGGSPLHF TGTGCCAGCAGCGGGACAGGGGGCGGTTCACCCCTCCACTTT
- TRBJ2-7 few TRBV11-2 CASSSSQGIFDSYEQYF TGTGCCAGCAGCTCCTCCCAGGGGATTTTCGACTCCTACGAGCAGTACTTC
TRBD1 TRBJ1-4 - TRBV6-1 CASSYVPDRGFEKLFF TGTGCCAGCAGTTACGTTCCAGACAGGGGGTTTGAAAAACTGTTTTTT
TRBD1 TRBJ2-7 - TRBV6-5 CASSAGTGYEQYF TGTGCCAGCAGCGCCGGGACAGGCTACGAGCAGTACTTC
TRBD2 TRBJ2-2 - TRBV9 CASSVATTSRSGGFNTGELFF TGTGCCAGCAGCGTAGCTACCACAAGTCGGTCGGGGGGGTTTAACACCGGGGAGCTGTTTTTT